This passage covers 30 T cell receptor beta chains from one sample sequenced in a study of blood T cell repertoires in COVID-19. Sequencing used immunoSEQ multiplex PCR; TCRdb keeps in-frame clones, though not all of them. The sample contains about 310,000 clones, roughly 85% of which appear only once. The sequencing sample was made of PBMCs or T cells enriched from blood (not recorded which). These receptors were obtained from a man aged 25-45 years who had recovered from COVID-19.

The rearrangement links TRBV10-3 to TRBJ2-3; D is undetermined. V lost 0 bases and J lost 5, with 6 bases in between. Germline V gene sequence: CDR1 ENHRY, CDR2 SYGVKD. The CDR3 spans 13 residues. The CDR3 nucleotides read TGTGCCATCAGTGAGTCCGGGTTAGATACGCAGTATTTT. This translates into CAISESGLDTQYF.

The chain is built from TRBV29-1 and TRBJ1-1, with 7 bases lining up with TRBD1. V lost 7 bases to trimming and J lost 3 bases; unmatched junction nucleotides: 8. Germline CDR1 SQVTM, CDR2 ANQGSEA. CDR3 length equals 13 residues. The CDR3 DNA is TGCAGCGCGAGAGGGACAGAACACACTGAAGCTTTCTTT. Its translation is CSARGTEHTEAFF.

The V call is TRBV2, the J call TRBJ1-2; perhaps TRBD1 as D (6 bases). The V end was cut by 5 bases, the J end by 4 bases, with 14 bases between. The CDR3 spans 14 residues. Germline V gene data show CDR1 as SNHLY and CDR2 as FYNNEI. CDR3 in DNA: TGTGCCAGCAGTCATCCAGACAGGATCTATGGCTACACCTTC. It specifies CASSHPDRIYGYTF.

The CDR3 DNA follows: TGTGCCATCAGTAGCGGGGGGGCTTTTGGGGAGCAGTTCTTC. Translation gives CAISSGGAFGEQFF. The chain links TRBV10-3 to TRBJ2-1; 10 nucleotides agree with TRBD2. CDR3 length: 14 residues. The junction had 8 bases not matched to a gene; V was cut back by 5 bases and J by 10 bases. Germline V gene lookup returns CDR1 ENHRY and CDR2 SYGVKD.

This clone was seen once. CDR3 DNA sequence: TGTGCCAGCATCCCGGGGGGTCGGCATAATTCACCCCTCCACTTT. As protein: CASIPGGRHNSPLHF. The gene calls are TRBV11-2 and TRBJ1-6, with a weak D call TRBD1 (5 bases). This CDR3 is built from 15 residues. The germline gives CDR1 SGHAT, CDR2 FQNNGV. The V end was cut by 7 bases, the J end by 5 bases, with 15 bases between. Supplemented by reference TRBV11-2 and TRBJ1-6, the full variable domain reads EAGVAQSPRYKIIEKRQSVAFWCNPISGHATLYWYQQILGQGPKLLIQFQNNGVVDDSQLPKDRFSAERLKGVDSTLKIQPAKLEDSAVYLCASIPGGRHNSPLHFGNGTRLTVT.

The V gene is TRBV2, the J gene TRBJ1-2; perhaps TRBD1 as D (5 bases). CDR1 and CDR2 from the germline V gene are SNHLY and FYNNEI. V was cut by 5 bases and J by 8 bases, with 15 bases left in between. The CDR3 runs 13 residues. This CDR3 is CASSFTGYMGYTF. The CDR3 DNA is TGTGCCAGCAGTTTTACAGGATACATGGGCTACACCTTC.

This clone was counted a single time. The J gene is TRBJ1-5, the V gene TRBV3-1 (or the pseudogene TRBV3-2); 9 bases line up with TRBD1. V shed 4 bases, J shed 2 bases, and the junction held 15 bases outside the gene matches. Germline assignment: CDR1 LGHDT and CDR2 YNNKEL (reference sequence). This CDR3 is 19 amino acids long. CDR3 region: CASSLGVGTGTGGNQPQHF. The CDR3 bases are TGTGCCAGCAGCCTCGGGGTCGGGACAGGGACCGGGGGCAATCAGCCCCAGCATTTT.

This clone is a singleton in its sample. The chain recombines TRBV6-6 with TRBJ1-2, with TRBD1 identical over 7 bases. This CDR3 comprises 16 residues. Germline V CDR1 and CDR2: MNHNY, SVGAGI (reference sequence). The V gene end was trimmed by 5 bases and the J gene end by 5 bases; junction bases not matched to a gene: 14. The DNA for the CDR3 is TGTGCCAGCAGTCCCGGGACAGTTCACTATCAGTATGGCTACACCTTC. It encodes CASSPGTVHYQYGYTF.

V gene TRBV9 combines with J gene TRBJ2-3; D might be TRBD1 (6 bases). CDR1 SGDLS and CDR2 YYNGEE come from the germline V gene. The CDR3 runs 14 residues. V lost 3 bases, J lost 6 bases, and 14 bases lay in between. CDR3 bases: TGTGCCAGCAGCGCTGTGATGGGGGCGGATACGCAGTATTTT. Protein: CASSAVMGADTQYF. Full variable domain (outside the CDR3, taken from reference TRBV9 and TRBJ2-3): DSGVTQTPKHLITATGQRVTLRCSPRSGDLSVYWYQQSLDQGLQFLIQYYNGEERAKGNILERFSAQQFPDLHSELNLSSLELGDSALYFCASSAVMGADTQYFGPGTRLTVL.

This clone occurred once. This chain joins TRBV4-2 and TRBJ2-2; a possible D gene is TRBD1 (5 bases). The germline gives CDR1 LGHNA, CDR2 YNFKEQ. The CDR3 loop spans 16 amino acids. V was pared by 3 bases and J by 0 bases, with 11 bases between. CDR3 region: CASSHGTDTNTGELFF. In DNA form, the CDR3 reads TGTGCCAGCAGCCATGGAACGGACACGAACACCGGGGAGCTGTTTTTT.

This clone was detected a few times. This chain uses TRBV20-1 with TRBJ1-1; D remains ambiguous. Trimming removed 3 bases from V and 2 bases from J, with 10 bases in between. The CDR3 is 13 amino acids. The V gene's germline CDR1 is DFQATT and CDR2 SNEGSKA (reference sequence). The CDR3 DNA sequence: TGCAGTGCTAGTGACGTCCTTAACACTGAAGCTTTCTTT. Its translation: CSASDVLNTEAFF.

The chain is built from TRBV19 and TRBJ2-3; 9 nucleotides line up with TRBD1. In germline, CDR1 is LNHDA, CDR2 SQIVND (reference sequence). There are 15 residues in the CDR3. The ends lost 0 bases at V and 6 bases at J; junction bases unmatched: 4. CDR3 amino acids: CASSIEGTGFDTQYF. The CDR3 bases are TGTGCCAGTAGTATAGAAGGGACAGGGTTTGATACGCAGTATTTT.

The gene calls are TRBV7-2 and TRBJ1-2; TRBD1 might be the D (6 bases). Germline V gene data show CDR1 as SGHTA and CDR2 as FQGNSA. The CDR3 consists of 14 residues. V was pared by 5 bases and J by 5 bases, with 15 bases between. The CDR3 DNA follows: TGTGCCAGCAGCCCTCGACAGGCCTGGTATGGCTACACCTTC. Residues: CASSPRQAWYGYTF. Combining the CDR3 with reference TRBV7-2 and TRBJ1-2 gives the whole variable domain GAGVSQSPSNKVTEKGKDVELRCDPISGHTALYWYRQSLGQGLEFLIYFQGNSAPDKSGLPSDRFSAERTGGSVSTLTIQRTQQEDSAVYLCASSPRQAWYGYTFGSGTRLTVV.

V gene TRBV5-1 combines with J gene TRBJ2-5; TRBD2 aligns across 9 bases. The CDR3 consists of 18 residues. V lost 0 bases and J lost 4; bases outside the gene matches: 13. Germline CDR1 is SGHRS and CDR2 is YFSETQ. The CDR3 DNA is TGCGCCAGCAGCTTGGACCCCGTTAAAGGCGGGGGGGGAGAGACCCAGTACTTC. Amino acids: CASSLDPVKGGGGETQYF.

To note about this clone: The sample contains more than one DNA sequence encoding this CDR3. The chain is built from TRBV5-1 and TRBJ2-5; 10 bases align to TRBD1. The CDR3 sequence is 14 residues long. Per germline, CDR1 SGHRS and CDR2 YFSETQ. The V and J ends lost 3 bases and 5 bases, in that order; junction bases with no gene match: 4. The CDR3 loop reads CASSSGQGTETQYF. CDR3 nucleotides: TGCGCCAGCAGCTCGGGACAGGGGACGGAGACCCAGTACTTC.

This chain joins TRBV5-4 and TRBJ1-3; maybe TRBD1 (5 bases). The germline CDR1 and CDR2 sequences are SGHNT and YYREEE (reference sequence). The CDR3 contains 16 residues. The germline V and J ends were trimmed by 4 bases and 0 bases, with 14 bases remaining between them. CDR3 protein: CASSRAGLNSGNTIYF. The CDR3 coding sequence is TGTGCCAGCAGCCGGGCGGGACTGAACTCTGGAAACACCATATATTTT. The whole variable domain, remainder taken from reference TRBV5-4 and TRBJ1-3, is ETGVTQSPTHLIKTRGQQVTLRCSSQSGHNTVSWYQQALGQGPQFIFQYYREEENGRGNFPPRFSGLQFPNYSSELNVNALELDDSALYLCASSRAGLNSGNTIYFGEGSWLTVV.

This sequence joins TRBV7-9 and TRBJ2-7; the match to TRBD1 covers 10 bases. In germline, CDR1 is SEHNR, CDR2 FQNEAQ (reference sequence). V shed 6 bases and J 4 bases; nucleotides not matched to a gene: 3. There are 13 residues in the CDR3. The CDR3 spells CASSGTGVYEQYF. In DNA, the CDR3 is TGTGCCAGCAGTGGGACAGGGGTTTACGAGCAGTACTTC.

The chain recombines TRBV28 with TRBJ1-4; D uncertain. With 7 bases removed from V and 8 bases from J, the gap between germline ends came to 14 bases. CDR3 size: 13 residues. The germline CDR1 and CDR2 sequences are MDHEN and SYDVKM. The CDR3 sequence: CASNKEIGEKLFF. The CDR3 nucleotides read TGTGCCAGCAACAAAGAAATCGGGGAAAAACTGTTTTTT.

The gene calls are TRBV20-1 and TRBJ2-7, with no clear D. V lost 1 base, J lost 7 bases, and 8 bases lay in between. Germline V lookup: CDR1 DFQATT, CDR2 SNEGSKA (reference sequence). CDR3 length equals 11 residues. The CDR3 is CSARGPSEQYF. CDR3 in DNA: TGCAGTGCTAGAGGGCCCTCAGAGCAGTACTTC.

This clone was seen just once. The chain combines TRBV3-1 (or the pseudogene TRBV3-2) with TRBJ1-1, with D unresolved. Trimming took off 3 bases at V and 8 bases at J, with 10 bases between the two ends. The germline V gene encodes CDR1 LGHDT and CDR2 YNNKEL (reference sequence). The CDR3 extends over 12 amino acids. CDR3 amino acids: CASSHGLAEAFF. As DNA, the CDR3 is TGTGCCAGCAGCCATGGCCTGGCCGAAGCTTTCTTT.

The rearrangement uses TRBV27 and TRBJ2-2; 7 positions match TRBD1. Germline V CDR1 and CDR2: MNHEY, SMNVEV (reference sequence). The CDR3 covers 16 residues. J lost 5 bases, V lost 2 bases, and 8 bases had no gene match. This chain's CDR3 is CASSLLLTGQTGELFF. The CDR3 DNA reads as TGTGCCAGCAGTTTACTCCTGACAGGGCAGACCGGGGAGCTGTTTTTT.

The CDR3 here is CASSWRDTEAFF. The CDR3 nucleotides are TGTGCCAGCAGCTGGAGGGACACTGAAGCTTTCTTT. The chain links TRBV5-5 to TRBJ1-1; D is unclear. The germline V gene has CDR1 SGHKS and CDR2 YYEKEE (reference sequence). Trimming cost V 3 bases and J 3 bases, with 6 bases left between them. The CDR3 runs 12 residues.

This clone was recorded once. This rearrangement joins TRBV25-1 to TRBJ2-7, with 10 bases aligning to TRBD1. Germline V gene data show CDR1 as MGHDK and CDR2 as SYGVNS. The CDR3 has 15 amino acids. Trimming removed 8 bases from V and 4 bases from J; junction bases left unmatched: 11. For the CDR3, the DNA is TGTGCCAGCGAACCGGGACAGGGGATCGGGTACGAGCAGTACTTC. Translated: CASEPGQGIGYEQYF.

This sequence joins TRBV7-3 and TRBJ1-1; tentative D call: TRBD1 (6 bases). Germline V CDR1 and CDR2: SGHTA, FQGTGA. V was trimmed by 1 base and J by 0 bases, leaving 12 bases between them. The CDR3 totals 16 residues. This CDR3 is CASSLNREKMNTEAFF. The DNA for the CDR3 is TGTGCCAGCAGCTTAAACAGGGAGAAGATGAACACTGAAGCTTTCTTT. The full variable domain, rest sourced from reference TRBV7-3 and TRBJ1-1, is GAGVSQTPSNKVTEKGKYVELRCDPISGHTALYWYRQSLGQGPEFLIYFQGTGAADDSGLPNDRFFAVRPEGSVSTLKIQRTERGDSAVYLCASSLNREKMNTEAFFGQGTRLTVV.

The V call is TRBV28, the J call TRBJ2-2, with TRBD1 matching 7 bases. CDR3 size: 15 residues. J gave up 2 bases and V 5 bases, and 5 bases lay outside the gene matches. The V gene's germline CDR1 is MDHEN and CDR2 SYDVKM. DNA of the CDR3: TGTGCCAGCAGTCTCGGGACAGACAACACCGGGGAGCTGTTTTTT. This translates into CASSLGTDNTGELFF.

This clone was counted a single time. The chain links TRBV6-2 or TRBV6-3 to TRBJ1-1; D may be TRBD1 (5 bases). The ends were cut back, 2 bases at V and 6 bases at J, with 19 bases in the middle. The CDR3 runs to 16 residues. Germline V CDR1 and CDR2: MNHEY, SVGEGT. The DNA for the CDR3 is TGTGCCAGCAGTTACCTAATGGGGGGGTCCAGCGCTGAAGCTTTCTTT. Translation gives CASSYLMGGSSAEAFF.

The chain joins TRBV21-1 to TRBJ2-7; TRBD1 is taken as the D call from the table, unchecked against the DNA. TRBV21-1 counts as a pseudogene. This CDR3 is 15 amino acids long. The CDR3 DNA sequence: TGTGCCAGCGGGGCGAGGGGACAGGCTGGGTGCGAGCAGTACTTC. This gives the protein CASGARGQAGCEQYF.

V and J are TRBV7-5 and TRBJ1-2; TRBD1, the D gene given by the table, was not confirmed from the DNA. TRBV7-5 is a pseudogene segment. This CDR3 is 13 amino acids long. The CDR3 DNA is TGTGCCAGAAGCTTAGGGAAGGGGTTGGGCTACACCTTC. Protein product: CARSLGKGLGYTF.

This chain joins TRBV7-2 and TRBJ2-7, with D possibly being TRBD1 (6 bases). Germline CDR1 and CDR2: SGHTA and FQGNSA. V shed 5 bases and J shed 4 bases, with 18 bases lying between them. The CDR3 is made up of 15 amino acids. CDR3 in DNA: TGTGCCAGCAGCCCCCTCCCAGGGACATGGTACGAGCAGTACTTC. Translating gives CASSPLPGTWYEQYF.

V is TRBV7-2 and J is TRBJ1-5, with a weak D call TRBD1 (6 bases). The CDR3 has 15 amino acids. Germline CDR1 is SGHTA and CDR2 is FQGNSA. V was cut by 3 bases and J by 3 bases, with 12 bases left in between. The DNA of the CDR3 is TGTGCCAGCAGCTTGGGCAGGGGCCTCAATCAGCCCCAGCATTTT. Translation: CASSLGRGLNQPQHF.